This T cell receptor (beta chain) was retrieved from a study of post-analysis software for immune sequencing data. Study-level findings and limits: Controls had lower frequencies than patients of 4 or 5 TRBV segments, which included TRBV5-6, TRBV5-1 and TRBV20-1.

Included in the TCR beta cDNA libraries were unique molecular identifiers. TCRdb redid the calling of the PCR reads with MiXCR, one entry per CDR3 protein. The sample gives about 770,000 distinct CDR3 sequences, 46% of which show up once; approximately 4.4% is in the top ten. V dropped 1 base and J dropped 0 bases, with 10 bases sitting between them. The CDR3 spans 15 residues. Germline V gene lookup returns CDR1 SGHTA and CDR2 FQGNSA. About this clonotype itself: Its antigen is not identified.

V gene TRBV7-2 combines with J gene TRBJ2-7, with D possibly matching TRBD1 (5 bases). The specimen sequenced was blood. This TCR derives from a girl aged 10-17 years with multiple sclerosis. The CDR3 reads CASSLGLGRSYEQYF. Written as DNA, the CDR3 is TGTGCCAGCAGCTTAGGTCTGGGGCGCTCCTACGAGCAGTACTTC.